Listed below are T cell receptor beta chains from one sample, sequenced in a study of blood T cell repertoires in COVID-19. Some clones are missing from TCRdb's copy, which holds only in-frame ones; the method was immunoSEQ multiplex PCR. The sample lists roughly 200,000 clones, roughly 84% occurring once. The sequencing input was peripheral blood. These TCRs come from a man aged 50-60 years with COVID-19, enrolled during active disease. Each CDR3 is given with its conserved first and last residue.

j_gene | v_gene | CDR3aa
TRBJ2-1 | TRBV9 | CASSVGQANYNEQFF
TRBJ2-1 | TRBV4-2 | CASSQTHTGINEQFF
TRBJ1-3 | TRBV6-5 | CASSSTDSGNTIYF
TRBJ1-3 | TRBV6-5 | CASSWDRVDTIYF
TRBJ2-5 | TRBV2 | CASSGTSGATQYF
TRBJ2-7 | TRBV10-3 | CAISEGRGQGVKQYF
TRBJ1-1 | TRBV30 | CAWSPTGNTEAFF
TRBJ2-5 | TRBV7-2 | CASSSLTSGGPTQYF
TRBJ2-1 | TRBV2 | CASSEASSRDGFF
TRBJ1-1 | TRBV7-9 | CASSPVAQVYTEAFF
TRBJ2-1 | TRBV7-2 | CASSLSLMENEQFF
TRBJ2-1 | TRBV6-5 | CASSYFNEQFF
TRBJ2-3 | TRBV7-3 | CASSRSGGSTDTQYF
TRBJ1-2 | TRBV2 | CASSSGQGYGYTF
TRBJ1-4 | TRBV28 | CATSSASGGGDEKLFF
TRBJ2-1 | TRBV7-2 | CASSLDAVEQFF
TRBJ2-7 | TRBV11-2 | CASSHRVLGSYEQYF
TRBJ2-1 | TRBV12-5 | CASGLSGGSYNEQFF
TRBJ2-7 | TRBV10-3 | CAISGRLAGGSEQYF
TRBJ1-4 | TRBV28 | CASRLGREKLFF
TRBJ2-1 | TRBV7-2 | CASSLEQGAYNEQFF
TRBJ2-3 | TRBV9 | CASSALASGGGTDTQYF
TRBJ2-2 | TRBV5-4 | CASSFSGGPGELFF
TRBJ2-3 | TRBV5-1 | CASSLARQEGDTQYF
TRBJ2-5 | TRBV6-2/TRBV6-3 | CASSPIHLGQAKETQYF
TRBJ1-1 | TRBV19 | CASSTDRGLMNTEAFF
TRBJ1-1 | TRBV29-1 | CSVERQMNTEAFF
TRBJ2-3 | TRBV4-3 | CASSQTGTSGADTQYF
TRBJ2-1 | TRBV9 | CASSSGLAGGEQFF
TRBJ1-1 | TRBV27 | CASRPWTEMNTEAFF
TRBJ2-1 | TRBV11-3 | CASSFAPGETEQFF
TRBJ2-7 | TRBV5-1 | CASSTGTLTYEQYF
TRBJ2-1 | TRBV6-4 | CASSVLGLAGSPHEQFF
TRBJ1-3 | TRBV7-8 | CASSLVGRTYPGNTIYF
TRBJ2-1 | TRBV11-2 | CASRRQGARVNEQFF